Below, 3 T cell receptor beta chains from the same sample are listed, as sequenced in a study of blood T cell repertoires in COVID-19. Only in-frame clones appear in the TCRdb table, and some are missing; sequencing was by immunoSEQ multiplex PCR. The sample has approximately 270,000 clones, 80% to 90% seen once; the top ten hold approximately 1.9%. Sequences were obtained from PBMCs or T cells enriched from blood (not recorded which). The source is a woman in her forties or fifties who had recovered from COVID-19.

V and J are TRBV15 and TRBJ2-7, with TRBD1 matching over 8 bases. The CDR3 is 14 amino acids. The V gene end was trimmed by 9 bases and the J gene end by 3 bases; junction bases not matched to a gene: 10. Germline loops: CDR1 LNHNV, CDR2 YYDKDF (reference sequence). The CDR3 DNA sequence: TGTGCCACAGCCTCCAGGACAGGGATCTACGAGCAGTACTTC. Its protein is CATASRTGIYEQYF.

V is TRBV10-3 and J is TRBJ2-1; 8 positions match TRBD2. Germline V CDR1 and CDR2: ENHRY, SYGVKD. The CDR3 length is 14 residues. The J segment lost 2 bases and the V segment lost 6 bases, leaving 3 bases of the junction unmatched. The CDR3 is CAIRSGRTYNEQFF. CDR3 coding DNA: TGTGCCATCAGGAGCGGGAGAACCTACAATGAGCAGTTCTTC.

V gene TRBV14 combines with J gene TRBJ1-2, with D unresolved. The CDR3 consists of 15 residues. Germline V gives CDR1 SGHDN, CDR2 FVKESK. V was trimmed by 0 bases and J by 2 bases, leaving 10 bases between them. The CDR3 loop is CASSQDISRNYGYTF. In DNA, the CDR3 is TGTGCCAGCAGCCAAGATATCTCCAGGAACTATGGCTACACCTTC.